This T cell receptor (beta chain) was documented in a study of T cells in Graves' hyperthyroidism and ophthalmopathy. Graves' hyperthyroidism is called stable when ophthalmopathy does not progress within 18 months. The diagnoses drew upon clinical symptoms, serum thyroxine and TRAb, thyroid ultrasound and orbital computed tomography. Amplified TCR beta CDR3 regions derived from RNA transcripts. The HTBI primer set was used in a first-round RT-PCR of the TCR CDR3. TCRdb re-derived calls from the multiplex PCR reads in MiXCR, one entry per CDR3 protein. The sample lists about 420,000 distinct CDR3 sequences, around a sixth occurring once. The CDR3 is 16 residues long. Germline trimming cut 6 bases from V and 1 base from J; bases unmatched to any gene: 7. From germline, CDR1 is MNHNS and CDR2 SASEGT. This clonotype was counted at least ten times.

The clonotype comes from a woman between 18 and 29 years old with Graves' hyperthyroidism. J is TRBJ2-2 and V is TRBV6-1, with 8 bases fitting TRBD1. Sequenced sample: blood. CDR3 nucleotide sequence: TGTGCCAGCAGAAAGGACAGGGTCGGGAACACCGGGGAGCTGTTTTTT. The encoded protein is CASRKDRVGNTGELFF.